This is a list of T cell receptor beta chains from one sample in a study of early T cells in non-severe SARS-CoV-2 infection. Each CDR3 protein gets one entry after TCRdb re-called the 5' RACE reads with MiXCR. Here the sample spans about 44,000 distinct CDR3 sequences, over 5% being singletons. The sequencing input was whole blood. The receptors come from an adult who was a healthcare worker with PCR-confirmed SARS-CoV-2 infection or an uninfected control (not recorded which). Each CDR3 is given with its conserved first and last residue.

J gene	V gene	CDR3 protein
TRBJ2-1	TRBV5-6	CASSLSFGGLGSYNEQFF
TRBJ2-1	TRBV2	CASRPLAGPYNEQFF
TRBJ2-1	TRBV6-5	CASSYGTPRPNEQFF
TRBJ2-7	TRBV7-2	CASSLRTTPQYF
TRBJ2-3	TRBV12-3/TRBV12-4	CASSTTGFGTDTQYF
TRBJ2-1	TRBV6-1	CASKGGTTHHNEQFF
TRBJ1-6	TRBV6-6	CASIRGGSYNSPLHF
TRBJ1-2	TRBV12-3/TRBV12-4	CASSPGQGSYTF
TRBJ2-5	TRBV4-2	CTSSQDQAETQYF
TRBJ2-5	TRBV9	CASSVEGNPQETQYF
TRBJ2-5	TRBV20-1	CSATGTTQGKTQYF
TRBJ2-1	TRBV5-4	CASSVDREQFF
TRBJ2-2	TRBV4-2	CASSQGGPTGELFF
TRBJ2-2	TRBV5-1	CASSFSPGTNTGELFF
TRBJ2-1	TRBV20-1	CSARLSPLLWESSYNEQFF
TRBJ2-5	TRBV20-1	CSARDAQDPQETQYF
TRBJ2-2	TRBV12-3/TRBV12-4	CASSFRGYTGELFF
TRBJ2-3	TRBV9	CASSVQGVTDTQYF
TRBJ1-1	TRBV10-1	CASSDPGQGLSEAFF
TRBJ2-2	TRBV7-2	CASSFGTSAQGELFF
TRBJ2-3	TRBV6-5	CASSYSGGRGTDTQYF
TRBJ2-3	TRBV11-2	CASSPRKDTDTQYF
TRBJ2-5	TRBV20-1	CSARNGDVQETQYF
TRBJ1-1	TRBV12-3/TRBV12-4	CASSPRGRADTEAFF
TRBJ2-3	TRBV12-3/TRBV12-4	CASRKDTQYF
TRBJ2-7	TRBV20-1	CSASPRTVLLHEQYF
TRBJ2-4	TRBV3-1	CASSQVSRDRKGAKNIQYF
TRBJ2-3	TRBV15	CATSKILRDYGTDTQYF
TRBJ1-6	TRBV3-1	CASSGQGLGNSPLHF
TRBJ2-3	TRBV9	CASSVGGVTDTQYF
TRBJ2-3	TRBV5-6	CASSLGAPADTQYF
TRBJ1-2	TRBV12-3/TRBV12-4	CASSFGSNYGYTF
TRBJ1-1	TRBV6-5	CASSAVAWGAGLVTEAFF
TRBJ2-7	TRBV27	CASSFGLANEQYF
TRBJ2-1	TRBV5-1	CASSLAMGGGAENNEQFF
TRBJ2-2	TRBV27	CASRKTSGTGELFF
TRBJ2-2	TRBV7-3	CASSSTGTTNTGELFF
TRBJ1-4	TRBV6-6	CASSPSLGPVNEKLFF
TRBJ2-2	TRBV3-1	CASSPSPIAGELFF
TRBJ2-3	TRBV20-1	CSAAPAGGITDTQYF
TRBJ1-2	TRBV21-1	CASSKGQGAGYGYTF
TRBJ2-5	TRBV28	CASSLVADQETQYF
TRBJ1-1	TRBV29-1	CSVARQTNTEAFF
TRBJ2-2	TRBV7-7	CASSPPDTTAGELFF
TRBJ2-1	TRBV20-1	CSAIRGPPRNEQFF
TRBJ2-1	TRBV5-5	CASSWGRSTNNEQFF
TRBJ2-5	TRBV20-1	CSVKTSGRYGETQYF
TRBJ2-7	TRBV9	CASSVAPRGYEQYF
TRBJ1-2	TRBV6-1	CASSGFLTANYGYTF
TRBJ2-7	TRBV7-9	CASSSVLISYEQYF
TRBJ2-1	TRBV20-1	CSALTAKSSYNEQFF
TRBJ2-1	TRBV2	CASSGVGLAGANEQFF
TRBJ2-7	TRBV6-1	CASSAWTGNYEQYF
TRBJ1-2	TRBV27	CASHGQGGYGYTF
TRBJ1-5	TRBV21-1	CASSDRDRNQPQHF
TRBJ2-1	TRBV28	CASSPPQQGIPGPSYNEQFF